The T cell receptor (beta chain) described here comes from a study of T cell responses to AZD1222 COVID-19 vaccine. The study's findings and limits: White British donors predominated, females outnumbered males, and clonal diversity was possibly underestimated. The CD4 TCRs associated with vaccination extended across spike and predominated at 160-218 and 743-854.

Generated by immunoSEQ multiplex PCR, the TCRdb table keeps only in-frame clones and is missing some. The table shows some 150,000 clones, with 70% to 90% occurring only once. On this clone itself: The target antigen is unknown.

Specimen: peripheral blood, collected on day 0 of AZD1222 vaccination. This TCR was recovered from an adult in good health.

CDR3 residues: CASSYGGYGTNEKLFF. The CDR3 DNA is TGTGCCAGCAGTTACGGGGGCTACGGAACTAATGAAAAACTGTTTTTT. J is TRBJ1-4 and V is TRBV6-6; tentatively, D is TRBD1 (6 bases). Germline V gene data show CDR1 as MNHNY and CDR2 as SVGAGI (reference sequence). The CDR3 is 16 residues long. The V and J ends lost 2 bases and 1 base respectively, with 11 bases between them.